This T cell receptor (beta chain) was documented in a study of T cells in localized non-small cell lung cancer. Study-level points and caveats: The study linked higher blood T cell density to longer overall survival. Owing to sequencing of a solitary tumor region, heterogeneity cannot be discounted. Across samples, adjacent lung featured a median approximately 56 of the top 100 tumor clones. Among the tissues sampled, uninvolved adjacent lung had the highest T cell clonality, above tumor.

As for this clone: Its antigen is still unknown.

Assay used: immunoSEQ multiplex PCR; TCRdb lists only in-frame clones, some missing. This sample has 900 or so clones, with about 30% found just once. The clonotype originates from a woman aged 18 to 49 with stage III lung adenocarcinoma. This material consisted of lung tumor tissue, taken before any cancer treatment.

This chain's CDR3 is CASSILHTRTHTF. The DNA of the CDR3 is TGTGCCAGTAGTATACTCCACACCCGGACCCACACCTTC. The chain is built from TRBV19 and TRBJ1-2; D gene unclear. Germline lookup yields CDR1 LNHDA and CDR2 SQIVND (reference sequence). The CDR3 is 13 amino acids. Between the trimmed V and J ends, which lost 2 bases and 12 bases, there was a span of 16 bases.